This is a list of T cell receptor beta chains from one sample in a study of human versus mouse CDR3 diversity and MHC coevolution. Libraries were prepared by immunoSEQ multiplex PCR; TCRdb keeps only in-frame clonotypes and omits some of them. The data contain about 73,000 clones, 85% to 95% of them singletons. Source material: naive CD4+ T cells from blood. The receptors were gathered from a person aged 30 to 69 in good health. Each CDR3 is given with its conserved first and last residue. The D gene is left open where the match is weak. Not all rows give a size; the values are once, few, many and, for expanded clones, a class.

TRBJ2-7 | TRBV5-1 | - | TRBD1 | CASSLGDRDEQYF | TGCGCCAGCAGCTTGGGGGACAGGGACGAGCAGTACTTC
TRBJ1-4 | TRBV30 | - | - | CAWRRGGGANEKLFF | TGTGCCTGGAGAAGGGGAGGGGGGGCGAATGAAAAACTGTTTTTT
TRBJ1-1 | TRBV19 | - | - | CASTFVAGANTEAFF | TGTGCCAGTACTTTCGTTGCCGGAGCGAACACTGAAGCTTTCTTT
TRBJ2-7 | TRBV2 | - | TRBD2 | CASSASRAGGEQYF | TGTGCCAGCAGTGCCTCTAGGGCGGGAGGCGAGCAGTACTTC
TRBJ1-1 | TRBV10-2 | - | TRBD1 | CASRIGSGQSYTEAFF | TGCGCCAGCAGAATCGGATCGGGACAGTCATATACTGAAGCTTTCTTT
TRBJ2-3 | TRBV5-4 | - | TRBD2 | CAARTSGSPLAQYF | TGTGCCGCGAGGACTAGCGGGAGTCCTCTGGCGCAGTATTTT
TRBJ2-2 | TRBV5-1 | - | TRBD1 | CASSSDRKNTGELFF | TGCGCCAGCAGCTCGGACAGGAAGAACACCGGGGAGCTGTTTTTT
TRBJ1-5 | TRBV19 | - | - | CASSMGVPNQPQHF | TGTGCCAGTAGTATGGGAGTCCCCAATCAGCCCCAGCATTTT
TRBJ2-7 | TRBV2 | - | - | CASTRAGPINGEQYF | TGTGCCAGCACCCGGGCAGGGCCCATCAACGGCGAGCAGTACTTC
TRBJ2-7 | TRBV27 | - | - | CASSSFDTGYYEQYF | TGTGCCAGCAGTTCATTCGACACGGGATACTACGAGCAGTACTTC
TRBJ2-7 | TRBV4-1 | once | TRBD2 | CASSQELAGGSYEQYF | TGCGCCAGCAGCCAAGAACTAGCGGGGGGCTCCTACGAGCAGTACTTC
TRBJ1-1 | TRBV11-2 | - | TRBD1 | CASSLPRTGYTEAFF | TGTGCCAGCAGCTTACCCCGGACAGGGTACACTGAAGCTTTCTTT
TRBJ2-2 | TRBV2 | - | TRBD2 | CAIIAGPNTGELFF | TGTGCCATCATAGCGGGCCCGAACACCGGGGAGCTGTTTTTT
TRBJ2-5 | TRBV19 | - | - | CASSMQQETQYF | TGTGCCAGTAGTATGCAGCAAGAGACCCAGTACTTC
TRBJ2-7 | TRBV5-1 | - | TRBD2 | CASSLASGPYEQYF | TGCGCCAGCAGCTTGGCTAGCGGCCCCTACGAGCAGTACTTC
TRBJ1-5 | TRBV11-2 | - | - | CASSLGDSGGQPQHF | TGTGCCAGCAGCTTGGGCGACAGTGGTGGTCAGCCCCAGCATTTT
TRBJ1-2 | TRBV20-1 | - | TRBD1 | CTWTGDNGYTF | TGCACCTGGACAGGGGATAATGGCTACACCTTC
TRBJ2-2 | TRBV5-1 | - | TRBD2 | CASSRAGGNTGELFF | TGCGCCAGCAGCCGAGCGGGGGGGAACACCGGGGAGCTGTTTTTT
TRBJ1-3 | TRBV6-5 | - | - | CASSSSRSSGNTIYF | TGTGCCAGCAGTTCTTCTCGGTCCTCTGGAAACACCATATATTTT
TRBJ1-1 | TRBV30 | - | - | CAWSAGYNLNTEAFF | TGTGCCTGGAGTGCAGGGTACAACCTGAACACTGAAGCTTTCTTT
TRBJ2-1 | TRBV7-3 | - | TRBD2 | CASSRSLAGGNEQFF | TGTGCCAGCAGCCGATCCCTAGCGGGGGGGAATGAGCAGTTCTTC
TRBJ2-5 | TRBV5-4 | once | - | CASGPGQSTETQYF | TGTGCCAGCGGCCCCGGACAGTCGACAGAGACCCAGTACTTC
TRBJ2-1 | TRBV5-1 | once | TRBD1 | CASSTGQGSSYNEQFF | TGCGCCAGCAGCACCGGACAGGGAAGCTCCTACAATGAGCAGTTCTTC
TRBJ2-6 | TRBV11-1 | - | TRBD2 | CASSARGGENGANVLTF | TGTGCCAGCAGCGCCCGGGGGGGGGAGAACGGGGCCAACGTCCTGACTTTC
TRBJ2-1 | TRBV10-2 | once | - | CASSPLVNEQFF | TGCGCCAGCAGCCCACTCGTCAATGAGCAGTTCTTC
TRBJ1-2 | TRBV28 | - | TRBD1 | CASSRDRSGYTF | TGTGCCAGCAGCCGGGACAGGTCTGGCTACACCTTC
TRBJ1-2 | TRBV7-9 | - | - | CASSSRGPDSATGYGYTF | TGTGCCAGCAGCTCCAGGGGACCCGATTCAGCGACAGGCTATGGCTACACCTTC
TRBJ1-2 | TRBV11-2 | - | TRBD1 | CASSFIDRGDGYTF | TGTGCCAGCAGCTTCATAGACAGGGGTGATGGCTACACCTTC
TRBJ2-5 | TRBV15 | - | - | CATSRALLEETQYF | TGTGCCACCAGCAGGGCCCTACTAGAGGAGACCCAGTACTTC
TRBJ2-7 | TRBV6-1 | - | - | CATRQESSYEQYF | TGTGCCACCAGACAGGAAAGCTCCTACGAGCAGTACTTC
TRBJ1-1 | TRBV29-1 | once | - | CSAALTQAEAFF | TGCAGCGCCGCCCTAACCCAGGCTGAAGCTTTCTTT
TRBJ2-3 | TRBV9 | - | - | CASSVGSQAPGADTQYF | TGTGCCAGCAGCGTAGGAAGTCAGGCGCCGGGGGCAGATACGCAGTATTTT
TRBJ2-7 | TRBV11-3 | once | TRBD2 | CASSLGRAYEQYF | TGTGCCAGCAGCTTGGGGAGGGCCTACGAGCAGTACTTC
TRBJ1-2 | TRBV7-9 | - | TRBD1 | CASSLPSTGADGYTF | TGTGCCAGCAGCTTACCTTCAACAGGGGCGGATGGCTACACCTTC
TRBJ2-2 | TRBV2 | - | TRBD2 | CASSEQAGATGELFF | TGTGCCAGCAGTGAACAAGCGGGGGCTACCGGGGAGCTGTTTTTT
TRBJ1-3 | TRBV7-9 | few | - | CASSREGARGNTIYF | TGTGCCAGCAGTCGAGAGGGTGCGAGGGGAAACACCATATATTTT
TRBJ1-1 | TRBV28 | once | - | CASRGREGMGWNTEAFF | TGTGCCAGCAGGGGCCGGGAAGGGATGGGTTGGAACACTGAAGCTTTCTTT
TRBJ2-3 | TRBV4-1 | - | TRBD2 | CASSAHGRALTDTQYF | TGCGCCAGCAGCGCACATGGGAGGGCCTTGACAGATACGCAGTATTTT
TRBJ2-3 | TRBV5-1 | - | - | CASSLVSAVNTDTQYF | TGCGCCAGCAGCTTGGTCTCTGCGGTGAACACAGATACGCAGTATTTT
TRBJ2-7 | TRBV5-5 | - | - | CASSLGGALPPYEQYF | TGTGCCAGCAGCCTTGGAGGCGCTCTACCACCCTACGAGCAGTACTTC
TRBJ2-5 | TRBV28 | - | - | CASSLVGPSPETQYF | TGTGCCAGCAGTTTGGTGGGTCCTAGCCCAGAGACCCAGTACTTC
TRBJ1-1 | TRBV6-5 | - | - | CASSAGGTEAFF | TGTGCCAGCAGTGCCGGGGGAACTGAAGCTTTCTTT
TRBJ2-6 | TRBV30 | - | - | CAWSVGGAGANVLTF | TGTGCCTGGAGTGTAGGCGGCGCTGGGGCCAACGTCCTGACTTTC
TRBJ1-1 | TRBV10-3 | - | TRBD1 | CAISAGTGNTEAFF | TGTGCCATCAGTGCCGGGACAGGGAACACTGAAGCTTTCTTT
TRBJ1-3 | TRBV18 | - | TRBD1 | CASSPQQTGVSGNTIYF | TGTGCCAGCTCACCACAACAGACAGGGGTCTCTGGAAACACCATATATTTT
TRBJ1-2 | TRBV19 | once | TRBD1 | CASSRQGSSTGYTF | TGTGCCAGTAGTCGACAGGGTTCTTCTACTGGCTACACCTTC
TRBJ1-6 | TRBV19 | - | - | CASSSGTANSPLHF | TGTGCCAGTAGTAGTGGAACAGCAAATTCACCCCTCCACTTT
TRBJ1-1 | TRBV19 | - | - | CASIDSQNTEAFF | TGTGCCAGTATAGACAGCCAGAACACTGAAGCTTTCTTT
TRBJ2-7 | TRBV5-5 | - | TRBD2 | CASSPRGGLAGGRHEQYF | TGTGCCAGCAGCCCTAGGGGGGGACTAGCGGGAGGAAGGCACGAGCAGTACTTC
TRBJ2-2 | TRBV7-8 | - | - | CASSLLQASNTGELFF | TGTGCCAGCAGCTTACTCCAGGCTTCGAACACCGGGGAGCTGTTTTTT
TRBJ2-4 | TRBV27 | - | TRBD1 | CASSSPRGLGVNIQYF | TGTGCCAGCAGTTCGCCCAGGGGGCTCGGGGTAAACATTCAGTACTTC
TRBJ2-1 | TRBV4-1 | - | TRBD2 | CASSQGLAYSYNEQFF | TGCGCCAGCAGCCAAGGACTAGCGTACTCCTACAATGAGCAGTTCTTC
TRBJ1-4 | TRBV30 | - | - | CALGQPYNEKLFF | TGTGCCTTAGGACAGCCTTATAATGAAAAACTGTTTTTT
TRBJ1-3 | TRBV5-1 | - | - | CASSLSGELSGNTIYF | TGCGCCAGCAGCCTATCTGGGGAGCTCTCTGGAAACACCATATATTTT
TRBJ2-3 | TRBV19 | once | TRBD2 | CASSILGGTSGTDTQYF | TGTGCCAGTAGTATCCTAGGGGGGACTAGCGGCACAGATACGCAGTATTTT
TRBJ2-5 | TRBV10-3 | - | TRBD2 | CATSESPGGKETQYF | TGTGCCACCTCGGAATCGCCGGGGGGTAAAGAGACCCAGTACTTC
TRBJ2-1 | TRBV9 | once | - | CASSVAGENINEQFF | TGTGCCAGCAGCGTAGCGGGTGAGAATATCAATGAGCAGTTCTTC
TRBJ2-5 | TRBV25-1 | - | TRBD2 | CASSEGASGTETQYF | TGTGCCAGCAGTGAAGGTGCTAGCGGGACAGAGACCCAGTACTTC
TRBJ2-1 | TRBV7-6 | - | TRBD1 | CASSLGRGGPGYEQFF | TGTGCCAGCAGCTTAGGGCGAGGGGGCCCGGGTTATGAGCAGTTCTTC